This T cell receptor beta chain appears in the sequencing data of a study of sequential checkpoint blockade in melanoma. Germline V gives CDR1 SNHLY, CDR2 FYNNEI. The CDR3 loop spans 11 amino acids. V was pared by 8 bases and J by 4 bases, with 8 bases between. Treatment specified: randomized to nivolumab then ipilimumab (arm A) or the reverse (arm B). The method was immunoSEQ multiplex PCR; TCRdb's version includes in-frame clones alone and lacks a portion of them. The table has about 10,000 clones, around three quarters seen once. The V and J genes are TRBV2 and TRBJ1-1; D uncertain. This sequence originates from a human donor with melanoma. Sequences were derived from CD8+ T cells sorted from blood (inferred from file names), sampled from a patient given nivolumab and ipilimumab in sequence. This CDR3 reads CASHLSTEAFF. CDR3 DNA: TGTGCCAGCCACCTGAGCACTGAAGCTTTCTTT.